This T cell receptor beta chain appears in the sequencing data of a study of blood T cell repertoires in COVID-19. Study information: The United States, Italy and Spain provided the acute and convalescent COVID-19 samples. PBMCs, B-cell-depleted T cells, or T cells provided the cDNA or gDNA that made up the material.

As originally analysed: How many nucleated cells were present was estimated from reference gene primer amplification. Libraries were prepared by immunoSEQ multiplex PCR; TCRdb keeps only in-frame clonotypes and omits some of them. That table gives V, J and clone size, and the DNA gave D and trimming. The repertoire holds about half a million clones, 70% to 90% seen once, with about 3.2% in the top ten. V gave up 0 bases and J gave up 6 bases, with 16 bases separating them. Germline loops: CDR1 SGHNT, CDR2 YYREEE (reference sequence). The CDR3 runs to 15 residues. The chain recombines TRBV5-4 with TRBJ2-7; perhaps TRBD2 as D (6 bases). The origin of this receptor is a human donor in a cohort sampled during active COVID-19. The sequencing input was peripheral blood. CDR3 bases: TGTGCCAGCAGCTTGGCCGGGACTGGAACAGGCGAGCAGTACTTC. Amino acids: CASSLAGTGTGEQYF.